Below, 6 T cell receptor beta chains from the same sample are listed, as sequenced in a study of CD8 T cells in Susac syndrome. An input of about 0.5 to 1 ug of RNA was subjected to reverse transcription using random hexamers. In TCRdb, the immunoSEQ multiplex PCR reads were re-called with MiXCR into one record per CDR3 protein. The sample shows about 94,000 distinct CDR3 sequences, roughly 94% of them seen only once. The specimen sequenced was CD4+ T cells from PBMCs. The receptors derive from a human donor with Susac syndrome.

The rearrangement joins TRBV4-1 to TRBJ2-7; D tentatively reads TRBD1 or TRBD2 (5 bases each). Germline V CDR1 and CDR2: MGHRA, YSYEKL. CDR3 length: 14 amino acids. The germline V and J ends were trimmed by 2 bases and 0 bases, with 8 bases remaining between them. This CDR3 is CASSQRDGSYEQYF. In DNA, the CDR3 is TGCGCCAGCAGCCAACGGGACGGCTCCTACGAGCAGTACTTC.

The chain recombines TRBV4-3 with TRBJ2-3; TRBD2 agrees at 15 bases. The CDR3 contains 18 residues. Per the germline V gene, CDR1 is LGHNA and CDR2 is YSLEER. J lost 4 bases, V lost 1 base, and 6 bases had no gene match. The DNA for the CDR3 is TGCGCCAGCAGCCAAGGGACTAGCGGGGGGGCCGGCTCAGATACGCAGTATTTT. It translates to CASSQGTSGGAGSDTQYF.

The chain carries TRBV4-3 and TRBJ2-1, with 8 bases aligning to TRBD2. Germline assignment: CDR1 LGHNA and CDR2 YSLEER. With 3 bases clipped from V and 1 base from J, the junction kept 5 bases outside the gene matches. CDR3 size: 16 residues. Here the CDR3 DNA reads TGCGCCAGCAGCCAGATAGCGGGGCAGTCCTACAATGAGCAGTTCTTC. This encodes CASSQIAGQSYNEQFF.

The rearrangement links TRBV12-5 to TRBJ2-3; D tentatively fits TRBD1 or TRBD2 (5 bases each). CDR3 length equals 13 residues. V lost 7 bases, J lost 10 bases, and 18 bases lay in between. CDR1 and CDR2 (germline): LGHNT, FRNRAP. The CDR3 DNA sequence: TGTGCTAGTGATGCCCCGGGACCCCGGGCGCAGTATTTT. Protein: CASDAPGPRAQYF. The entire variable domain, with the rest obtained from reference TRBV12-5 and TRBJ2-3, is as follows: DARVTQTPRHKVTEMGQEVTMRCQPILGHNTVFWYRQTMMQGLELLAYFRNRAPLDDSGMPKDRFSAEMPDATLATLKIQPSEPRDSAVYFCASDAPGPRAQYFGPGTRLTVL.

The chain carries TRBV6-1 and TRBJ1-6, with 9 nucleotides matching TRBD1. CDR3 size: 16 residues. V shed 6 bases, J shed 6 bases, and the junction held 9 bases outside the gene matches. Germline lookup yields CDR1 MNHNS and CDR2 SASEGT. The CDR3 DNA sequence: TGTGCCAGCAGAGTCCTGGGGACAGGGACTAATTCACCCCTCCACTTT. Amino acid sequence: CASRVLGTGTNSPLHF.

The chain recombines TRBV27 with TRBJ1-6; the D gene is possibly TRBD1 (5 bases). Trimming removed 3 bases at V and 4 bases at J, with 10 bases between. The CDR3 loop spans 15 amino acids. Germline V lookup: CDR1 MNHEY, CDR2 SMNVEV (reference sequence). The DNA for the CDR3 is TGTGCCAGCAGTTTGGATCGGGGGTATAATTCACCCCTCCACTTT. It translates to CASSLDRGYNSPLHF.